This record covers a single T cell receptor beta chain. Its antigen is as yet unknown. Germline CDR1 SGHDT, CDR2 YYEEEE. CDR3 length: 15 residues. V was shortened by 2 bases and J by 0 bases, with 8 bases between the two germline ends. This entry is derived from a study of shared clonotypes between healthy human individuals. Study-wide findings and caveats: Clonotype sharing levels among donors were expected to vary with sequencing depth. Larger estimated richness was generally seen in naive subsets than in memory subsets.

CD45RO negativity and positive selection for CCR7 defined naive CD8 cells, a population that excluded terminally differentiated effector memory CD45RA+ cells. Running of the assay took place at deep level. Original analysis: Junction-only sequences without quality scores were provided by ImmunoSEQ, so filtering was different. The repertoire was sequenced with immunoSEQ multiplex PCR; TCRdb's copy has only in-frame clones and lacks some. Clone size and the V and J calls come from that table; the DNA yielded D and trimming. The sample yields over 2 million clones, over 85% seen once. The sequence was collected from a man younger than 30 in good health. The sample taken for sequencing was naive CD8+ T cells sorted from blood. The V gene is TRBV5-6, the J gene TRBJ2-2, with D perhaps matching TRBD1 or TRBD2 (5 bases each). The CDR3: CASSFGTSNTGELFF. The CDR3 bases are TGTGCCAGCAGCTTTGGGACGTCGAACACCGGGGAGCTGTTTTTT.